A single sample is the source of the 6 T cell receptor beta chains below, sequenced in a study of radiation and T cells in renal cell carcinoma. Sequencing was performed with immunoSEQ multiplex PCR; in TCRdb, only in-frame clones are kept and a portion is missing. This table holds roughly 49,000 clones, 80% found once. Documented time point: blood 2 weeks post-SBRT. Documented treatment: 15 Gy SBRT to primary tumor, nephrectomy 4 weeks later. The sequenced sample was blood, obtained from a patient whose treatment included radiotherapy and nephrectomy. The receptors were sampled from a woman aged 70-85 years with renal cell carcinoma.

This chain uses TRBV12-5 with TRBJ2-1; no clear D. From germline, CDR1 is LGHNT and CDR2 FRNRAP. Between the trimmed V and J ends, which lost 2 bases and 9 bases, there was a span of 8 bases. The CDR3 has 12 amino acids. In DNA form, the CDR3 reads TGTGCTAGTGGTTTGAGAATGGGTGAGCAGTTCTTC. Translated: CASGLRMGEQFF.

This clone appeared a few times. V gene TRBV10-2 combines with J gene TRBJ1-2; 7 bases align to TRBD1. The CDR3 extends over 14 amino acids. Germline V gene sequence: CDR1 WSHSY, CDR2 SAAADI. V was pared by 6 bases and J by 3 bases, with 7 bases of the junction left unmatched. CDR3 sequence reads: CASSPTGSHYGYTF. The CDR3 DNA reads TGCGCCAGCAGCCCGACAGGGTCTCACTATGGCTACACCTTC.

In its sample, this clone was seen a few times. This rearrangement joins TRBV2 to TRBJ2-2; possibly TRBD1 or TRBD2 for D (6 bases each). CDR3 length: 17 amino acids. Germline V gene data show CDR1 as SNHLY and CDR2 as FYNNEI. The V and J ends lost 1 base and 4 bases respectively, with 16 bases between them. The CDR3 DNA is TGTGCCAGCAGTGAAGTGTGGGGGGCCTCGGGCACCGGGGAGCTGTTTTTT. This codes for CASSEVWGASGTGELFF. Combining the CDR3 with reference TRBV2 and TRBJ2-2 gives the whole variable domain EPEVTQTPSHQVTQMGQEVILRCVPISNHLYFYWYRQILGQKVEFLVSFYNNEISEKSEIFDDQFSVERPDGSNFTLKIRSTKLEDSAMYFCASSEVWGASGTGELFFGEGSRLTVL.

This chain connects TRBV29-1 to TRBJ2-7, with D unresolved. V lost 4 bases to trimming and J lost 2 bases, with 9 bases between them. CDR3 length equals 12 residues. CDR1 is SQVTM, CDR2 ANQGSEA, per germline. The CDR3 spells CSVGHPAYEQYF. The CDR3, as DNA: TGCAGCGTTGGACACCCAGCCTACGAGCAGTACTTC.

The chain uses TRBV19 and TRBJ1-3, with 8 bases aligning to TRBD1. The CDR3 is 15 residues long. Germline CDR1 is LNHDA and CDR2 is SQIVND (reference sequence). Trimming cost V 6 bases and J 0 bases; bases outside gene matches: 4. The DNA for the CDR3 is TGTGCCAGTAGCACTACAGGGGGCTCTGGAAACACCATATATTTT. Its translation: CASSTTGGSGNTIYF.

The CDR3 DNA follows: TGTGCCACTTCCTTGGGTTACGACTACGAGCAGTACTTC. Residues: CATSLGYDYEQYF. The chain employs TRBV27 and TRBJ2-5, with D unresolved. The last part of the DNA fits TRBJ2-7 better; the J call may be wrong. Germline assignment: CDR1 MNHEY and CDR2 SMNVEV (reference sequence). The CDR3 is made up of 13 amino acids.